This TCR beta chain was sequenced for a study of T cell responses to AZD1222 COVID-19 vaccine. Repertoires were generated with immunoSEQ multiplex PCR, while TCRdb's copy carries only in-frame clones and drops some. Of around 80,000 clones listed, 80% to 95% are singletons. In germline, CDR1 is SQVTM, CDR2 ANQGSEA. The CDR3 extends over 14 amino acids. The V segment lost 8 bases and the J segment 0 bases; nucleotides outside the gene matches: 9. General study results and limits: Mostly white British, mostly female donors; authors suggested clonal diversity may be underestimated.

About this clone: Its antigen is undetermined.

The clonotype originates from an adult who received the AZD1222 COVID-19 vaccine. This chain uses TRBV29-1 with TRBJ2-5; 7 nucleotides agree with TRBD1. The sequences come from peripheral blood, collected 28 days after the second AZD1222 dose. Written as DNA, the CDR3 is TGCAGCACCAGACAGGGTTTGTACCAAGAGACCCAGTACTTC. Its translation is CSTRQGLYQETQYF. Full variable domain (rest looked up from reference TRBV29-1 and TRBJ2-5): SAVISQKPSRDICQRGTSLTIQCQVDSQVTMMFWYRQQPGQSLTLIATANQGSEATYESGFVIDKFPISRPNLTFSTLTVSNMSPEDSSIYLCSTRQGLYQETQYFGPGTRLLVL.